The 13 T cell receptor beta chains in this list originate from one sample, sequenced in a study of technical replicates of blood from several donors. Using immunoSEQ multiplex PCR, the repertoire was profiled, and TCRdb retains in-frame clones only, with some absent. The sample lists 75,000 or so clones, 85% to 95% occurring once. Sequences were obtained from T cells isolated from PBMCs. The receptor set was obtained from a human donor in good health.

V gene TRBV15 combines with J gene TRBJ2-1; D uncertain. Germline CDR1 is LNHNV and CDR2 is YYDKDF (reference sequence). This CDR3 contains 13 residues. V dropped 5 bases and J dropped 2 bases, with 7 bases sitting between them. As DNA, the CDR3 is TGTGCCACCAGCCATCTACCCTACAATGAGCAGTTCTTC. Encoded protein: CATSHLPYNEQFF.

The rearrangement links TRBV4-2 to TRBJ2-2; 8 bases fit TRBD2. V lost 6 bases and J lost 3; bases outside the gene matches: 6. The CDR3 contains 15 residues. Germline V gene lookup returns CDR1 LGHNA and CDR2 YNFKEQ. The CDR3 sequence is CASRERERDTGELFF. CDR3 in DNA: TGTGCCAGCAGGGAGCGGGAGCGTGACACCGGGGAGCTGTTTTTT.

This chain's CDR3 is CASNGGPGQGDSDTQYF. CDR3 in DNA: TGTGCCAGCAATGGTGGGCCGGGACAGGGGGATTCAGATACGCAGTATTTT. This chain uses TRBV2 with TRBJ2-3, with 11 bases aligning to TRBD1. The CDR3 is 17 residues long. Germline V lookup: CDR1 SNHLY, CDR2 FYNNEI. Trimming cost V 7 bases and J 4 bases; bases outside gene matches: 13. The full variable domain, rest sourced from reference TRBV2 and TRBJ2-3, is EPEVTQTPSHQVTQMGQEVILRCVPISNHLYFYWYRQILGQKVEFLVSFYNNEISEKSEIFDDQFSVERPDGSNFTLKIRSTKLEDSAMYFCASNGGPGQGDSDTQYFGPGTRLTVL.

This clone was seen once. This chain uses TRBV10-1 with TRBJ1-1, with D possibly matching TRBD1 (6 bases). Germline V gene lookup returns CDR1 WNHNN and CDR2 SYGVQD (reference sequence). The V and J ends lost 6 bases and 1 base respectively, with 6 bases between them. The CDR3 extends over 12 amino acids. The CDR3 is CASRGGNTEAFF. For the CDR3, the DNA is TGCGCCAGCAGAGGGGGGAACACTGAAGCTTTCTTT.

The chain couples TRBV6-5 to TRBJ2-1; the match to TRBD2 covers 7 bases. V shed 5 bases, J shed 10 bases, and the junction held 11 bases outside the gene matches. The germline V gene encodes CDR1 MNHEY and CDR2 SVGAGI. The CDR3 is 14 residues long. CDR3 region: CASSRLATLVEQFF. The CDR3 bases are TGTGCCAGCAGTCGACTAGCCACGTTAGTAGAGCAGTTCTTC.

This clone was seen just once. The chain recombines TRBV10-1 with TRBJ2-7, with no clear D. Germline V gives CDR1 WNHNN, CDR2 SYGVQD (reference sequence). V was pared by 6 bases and J by 7 bases, with 13 bases between. This CDR3 is built from 12 residues. CDR3 in DNA: TGCGCCAGCAGCCCCCAGCGTGGTGAGCAGTACTTC. Its translation: CASSPQRGEQYF.

The chain links TRBV7-9 to TRBJ2-7, with 10 bases that match TRBD1. Germline assignment: CDR1 SEHNR and CDR2 FQNEAQ (reference sequence). V dropped 5 bases and J dropped 5; count of bases not matched to a gene: 6. This CDR3 has 14 amino acids. The CDR3 sequence: CASSPLGQGDEQYF. The CDR3, as DNA: TGTGCCAGCAGCCCCCTAGGACAGGGGGACGAGCAGTACTTC. Filled out from reference TRBV7-9 and TRBJ2-7, the complete variable domain reads DTGVSQNPRHKITKRGQNVTFRCDPISEHNRLYWYRQTLGQGPEFLTYFQNEAQLEKSRLLSDRFSAERPKGSFSTLEIQRTEQGDSAMYLCASSPLGQGDEQYFGPGTRLTVT.

This chain connects TRBV30 to TRBJ1-5; TRBD1 matches 7 bases. This CDR3 contains 14 residues. After removal of 4 bases from V and 0 bases from J, the junction contained 3 bases not matched to a gene. Germline V gene data show CDR1 as GTSNPN and CDR2 as SVGIG (reference sequence). The CDR3 region has the DNA TGTGCCTGGAAAGGGGGCCATAGCAATCAGCCCCAGCATTTT. Amino acids: CAWKGGHSNQPQHF.

The genes are TRBV10-3 and TRBJ1-2; the match to TRBD1 covers 7 bases. This CDR3 is built from 16 residues. Germline V gene lookup returns CDR1 ENHRY and CDR2 SYGVKD. V trimming: 2 bases; J trimming: 3 bases; junction bases outside the gene matches: 9. The CDR3: CAISEGVAGGDYGYTF. For the CDR3, the DNA is TGTGCCATCAGTGAGGGCGTTGCAGGGGGAGACTATGGCTACACCTTC.

J is TRBJ2-7 and V is TRBV7-9, with TRBD2 matching 7 bases. V lost 2 bases, J lost 6 bases, and 10 bases stayed unmatched. Germline V CDR1 and CDR2: SEHNR, FQNEAQ (reference sequence). The CDR3 spans 15 residues. The CDR3 is CASSLSLEPGGEQYF. As DNA, the CDR3 is TGTGCCAGCAGCTTATCTCTTGAGCCGGGAGGCGAGCAGTACTTC.

The rearrangement links TRBV11-2 to TRBJ2-1, with D maybe TRBD2 (5 bases). This CDR3 contains 15 residues. The V gene's germline CDR1 is SGHAT and CDR2 FQNNGV. V was pared by 8 bases and J by 3 bases, with 17 bases between. The DNA for the CDR3 is TGTGCCAGCTCCGTCAACCGGGAAAACTACAATGAGCAGTTCTTC. It encodes CASSVNRENYNEQFF.

This chain joins TRBV5-1 and TRBJ1-2, with 7 bases lining up with TRBD1. Germline-derived CDR1 and CDR2 are SGHRS and YFSETQ. After removal of 2 bases from V and 10 bases from J, the junction contained 2 bases not matched to a gene. The CDR3 has 11 amino acids. DNA of the CDR3: TGCGCCAGCAGCTTAGGGACAGACTACACCTTC. This codes for CASSLGTDYTF.

The chain has TRBV10-3 and TRBJ2-5, with no clear D. The germline V and J ends were trimmed by 2 bases and 5 bases, with 6 bases remaining between them. The germline V gene has CDR1 ENHRY and CDR2 SYGVKD. CDR3 size: 12 residues. The CDR3 DNA reads TGTGCCATCAGTGAGGTCGGGGAGACCCAGTACTTC. Its protein is CAISEVGETQYF.